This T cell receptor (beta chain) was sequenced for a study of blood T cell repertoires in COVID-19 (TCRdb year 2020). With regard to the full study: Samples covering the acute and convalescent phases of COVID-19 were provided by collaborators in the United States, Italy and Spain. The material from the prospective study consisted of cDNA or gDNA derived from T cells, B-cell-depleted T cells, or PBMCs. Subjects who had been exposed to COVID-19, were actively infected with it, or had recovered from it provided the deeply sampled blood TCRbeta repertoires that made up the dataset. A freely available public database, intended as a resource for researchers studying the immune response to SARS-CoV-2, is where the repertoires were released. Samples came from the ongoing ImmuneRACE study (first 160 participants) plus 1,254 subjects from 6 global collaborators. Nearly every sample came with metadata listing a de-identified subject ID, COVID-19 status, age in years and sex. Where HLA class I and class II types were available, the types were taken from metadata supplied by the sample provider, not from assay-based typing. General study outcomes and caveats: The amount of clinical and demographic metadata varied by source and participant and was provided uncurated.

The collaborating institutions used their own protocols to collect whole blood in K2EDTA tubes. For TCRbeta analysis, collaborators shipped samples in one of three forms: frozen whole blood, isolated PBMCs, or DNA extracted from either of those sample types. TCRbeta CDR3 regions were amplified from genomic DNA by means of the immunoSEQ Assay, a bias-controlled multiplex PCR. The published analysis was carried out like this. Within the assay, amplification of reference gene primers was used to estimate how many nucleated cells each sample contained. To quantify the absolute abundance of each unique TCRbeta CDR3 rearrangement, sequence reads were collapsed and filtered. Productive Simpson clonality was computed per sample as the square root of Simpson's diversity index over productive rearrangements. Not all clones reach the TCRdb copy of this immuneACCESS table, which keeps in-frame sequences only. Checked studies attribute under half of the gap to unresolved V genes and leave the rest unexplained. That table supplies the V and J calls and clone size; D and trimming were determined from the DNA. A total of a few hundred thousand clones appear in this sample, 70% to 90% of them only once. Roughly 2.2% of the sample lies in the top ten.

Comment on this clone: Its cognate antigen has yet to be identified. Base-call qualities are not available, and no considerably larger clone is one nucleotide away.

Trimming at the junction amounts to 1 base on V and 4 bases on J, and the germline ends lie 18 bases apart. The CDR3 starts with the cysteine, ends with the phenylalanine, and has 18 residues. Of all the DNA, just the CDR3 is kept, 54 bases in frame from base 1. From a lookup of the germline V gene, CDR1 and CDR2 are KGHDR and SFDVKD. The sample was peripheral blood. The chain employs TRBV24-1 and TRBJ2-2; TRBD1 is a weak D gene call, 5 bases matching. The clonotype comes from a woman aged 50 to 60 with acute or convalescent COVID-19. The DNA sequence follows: TGTGCCACCAGTGATTTATCGGCAGGGATGTCGAGCACCGGGGAGCTGTTTTTT. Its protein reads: CATSDLSAGMSSTGELFF.